The next 8 T cell receptor beta chains were all read from a single sample in a study of cytomegalovirus exposure and HLA in healthy donors. The study ran its PCR with 60 Vbeta and 13 Jbeta primers. The method was immunoSEQ multiplex PCR; TCRdb's version includes in-frame clones alone and lacks a portion of them. Of about 100,000 clones in the sample, roughly three quarters were seen once. Sequences were obtained from PBMCs. The source of these receptors is a woman between 45 and 60 years old in good health and CMV-seropositive.

This chain joins TRBV6-5 and TRBJ1-1, with 7 positions matching TRBD1. Germline V lookup: CDR1 MNHEY, CDR2 SVGAGI. Unmatched junction bases numbered 6, after V lost 4 bases and J lost 1 base. The CDR3 is made up of 15 amino acids. DNA of the CDR3: TGTGCCAGCAGTTGGGACAGTCGGGGGAACACTGAAGCTTTCTTT. This encodes CASSWDSRGNTEAFF.

This chain uses TRBV7-9 with TRBJ2-7, with D uncertain. This CDR3 is built from 13 residues. Germline-derived CDR1 and CDR2 are SEHNR and FQNEAQ (reference sequence). V shed 5 bases and J shed 3 bases, with 11 bases lying between them. CDR3 nucleotide sequence: TGTGCCAGCAGCACGAGAATCCTCTACGAGCAGTACTTC. Protein sequence: CASSTRILYEQYF. Full variable domain (outside the CDR3, taken from reference TRBV7-9 and TRBJ2-7): DTGVSQNPRHKITKRGQNVTFRCDPISEHNRLYWYRQTLGQGPEFLTYFQNEAQLEKSRLLSDRFSAERPKGSFSTLEIQRTEQGDSAMYLCASSTRILYEQYFGPGTRLTVT.

The chain combines TRBV6-1 with TRBJ1-1, with no clear D. The V and J ends lost 4 bases and 0 bases respectively, with 15 bases between them. The CDR3 totals 16 residues. The germline gives CDR1 MNHNS, CDR2 SASEGT. CDR3 in DNA: TGTGCCAGCAGTGTTTTCCCGGACTGGTTGAACACTGAAGCTTTCTTT. It is translated as CASSVFPDWLNTEAFF.

The chain is built from TRBV7-3 and TRBJ2-1, with 8 nucleotides matching TRBD2. V lost 5 bases and J lost 13; bases outside the gene matches: 10. Germline V CDR1 and CDR2: SGHTA, FQGTGA. The CDR3 consists of 13 residues. CDR3 region: CASSDTGGAKQFF. The CDR3 nucleotides are TGTGCCAGCAGCGACACCGGGGGGGCAAAACAGTTCTTC.

The CDR3 DNA is TGTGCCAGTACCCGTTTAAATGAGCAGTTCTTC. Protein: CASTRLNEQFF. The chain joins TRBV19 to TRBJ2-1; D is unclear. Trimming removed 7 bases from V and 7 bases from J, with 8 bases in between. Germline CDR1 is LNHDA and CDR2 is SQIVND (reference sequence). CDR3 length: 11 amino acids.

The J gene is TRBJ1-2, the V gene TRBV25-1; 8 nucleotides agree with TRBD1. Germline CDR1 reads MGHDK; CDR2 reads SYGVNS. The CDR3 spans 16 residues. V gave up 1 base and J gave up 3 bases; unmatched junction bases: 7. For the CDR3, the DNA is TGTGCCAGCAGTGAATTCGGACAGGGAGCCGACTATGGCTACACCTTC. This gives the protein CASSEFGQGADYGYTF.

As regards this clone: This CDR3 is also generated by other DNA sequences in the sample. The rearrangement uses TRBV9 and TRBJ2-5, with 11 bases that match TRBD2. Looked up from germline, CDR1 is SGDLS and CDR2 is YYNGEE. The V segment lost 2 bases and the J segment 5 bases; nucleotides outside the gene matches: 5. This CDR3 has 15 residues. CDR3: CASSVSGGAGETQYF. The CDR3 nucleotides are TGTGCCAGCAGCGTTAGCGGGGGGGCGGGGGAGACCCAGTACTTC.

This clone has a handful of counts. The CDR3 DNA sequence: TGTGCCAGCAGTTACTCGAATTACGAGAATCAGCCCCAGCATTTT. Its protein is CASSYSNYENQPQHF. The genes are TRBV6-6 and TRBJ1-5; D ambiguous. The CDR3 sequence is 15 residues long. Trimming stripped 0 bases from V and 4 bases from J, with 10 bases between. CDR1 is MNHNY, CDR2 SVGAGI, per germline (reference sequence).